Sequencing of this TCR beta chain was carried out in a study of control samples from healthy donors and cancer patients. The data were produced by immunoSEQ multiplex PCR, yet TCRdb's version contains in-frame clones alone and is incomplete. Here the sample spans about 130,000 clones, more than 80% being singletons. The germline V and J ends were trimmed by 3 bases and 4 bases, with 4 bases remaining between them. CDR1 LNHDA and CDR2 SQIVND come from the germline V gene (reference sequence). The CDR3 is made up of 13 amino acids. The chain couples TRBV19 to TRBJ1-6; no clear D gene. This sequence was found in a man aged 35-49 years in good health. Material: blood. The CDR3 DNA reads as TGTGCCAGTAGTATGGGGTATAATTCACCCCTCCACTTT. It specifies CASSMGYNSPLHF.